These 29 T cell receptor beta chains were all obtained from the same sample, sequenced in a study of post-analysis software for immune sequencing data. Study-level findings and limits: In patients, roughly five TRBV segments were more frequent than in controls, with TRBV5-6, TRBV5-1 and TRBV20-1 among them.

The authors incorporated unique molecular identifiers into the TCR beta cDNA libraries. TCRdb re-called the PCR reads with MiXCR, one entry per CDR3 protein. The repertoire holds about 540,000 distinct CDR3 sequences, with 34% as singletons. The antigens for these receptors are not known. The specimen sequenced was blood. The receptors come from a girl aged 2 to 17 with multiple sclerosis.

The chain carries TRBV12-3 or TRBV12-4 and TRBJ1-5; no reliable D call. This CDR3 has 13 amino acids. Trimming took off 5 bases at V and 7 bases at J, with 12 bases between the two ends. The CDR3 loop is CASSPGPQQPQHF. The CDR3 coding sequence is TGTGCCAGCAGTCCCGGGCCACAACAGCCCCAGCATTTT.

The chain uses TRBV5-1 and TRBJ1-1; 8 positions agree with TRBD1. The CDR3 has 14 amino acids. The V gene's germline CDR1 is SGHRS and CDR2 YFSETQ. J was trimmed by 1 base and V by 5 bases; bases with no gene match: 4. The DNA for the CDR3 is TGCGCCAGCAGAGCGGACAGGGCGAACACTGAAGCTTTCTTT. Translated, it gives CASRADRANTEAFF. Full variable domain (rest looked up from reference TRBV5-1 and TRBJ1-1): KAGVTQTPRYLIKTRGQQVTLSCSPISGHRSVSWYQQTPGQGLQFLFEYFSETQRNKGNFPGRFSGRQFSNSRSEMNVSTLELGDSALYLCASRADRANTEAFFGQGTRLTVV.

The genes are TRBV3-1 and TRBJ2-7, with TRBD2 matching over 9 bases. From germline, CDR1 is LGHDT and CDR2 YNNKEL (reference sequence). Unmatched junction bases numbered 5, after V lost 1 base and J lost 4 bases. CDR3 length: 15 residues. The CDR3, as DNA: TGTGCCAGCAGCCAAGCTCAGCGGGGGGTATACGAGCAGTACTTC. This codes for CASSQAQRGVYEQYF.

This clonotype was found a few times. The rearrangement uses TRBV20-1 and TRBJ2-5; 8 nucleotides line up with TRBD2. CDR3 length: 13 amino acids. CDR1 is DFQATT, CDR2 SNEGSKA, per germline (reference sequence). The junction had 10 bases not matched to a gene; V was cut back by 3 bases and J by 10 bases. The CDR3 DNA reads TGCAGTGCTAGTCCGGGGGGGGGCACGGACCAGTACTTC. It encodes CSASPGGGTDQYF.

Notes on this clonotype: Sequence at one end of the junction differs from germline and may be a read error. The chain links TRBV4-1 to TRBJ2-1; D not certain. The CDR3 has 17 amino acids. CDR1 and CDR2 from the germline V gene are MGHRA and YSYEKL. The CDR3 DNA sequence: TGCGCCAGCAGCCAAGATCGTGGGTCCTCCTCCCACAATGAGCAGTTCTTC. Residues: CASSQDRGSSSHNEQFF.

This chain links TRBV6-6 with TRBJ2-1; 11 bases fit TRBD2. Near its end, the DNA agrees better with TRBJ2-7, so the J call may be wrong. CDR1 is MNHNY, CDR2 SVGAGI, per germline (reference sequence). This CDR3 has 15 residues. The CDR3, as DNA: TGTGCCAGCAGTAGTAGCGGGGGGGCCCACAATGAGCAGTACTTC. Translating it yields CASSSSGGAHNEQYF.

This clonotype has only a few counts. The chain combines TRBV5-1 with TRBJ2-7; D is possibly TRBD1 or TRBD2 (6 bases each). The CDR3 has 18 residues. The V gene lost 0 bases and the J gene lost 0 bases, with 19 bases spanning the gap. Germline loops: CDR1 SGHRS, CDR2 YFSETQ. CDR3 coding DNA: TGCGCCAGCAGCTTGGTACTATCCAAAGGGGGGAGCTCCTACGAGCAGTACTTC. Translated, it gives CASSLVLSKGGSSYEQYF.

There are many counts of this clonotype. The J gene is TRBJ2-5, the V gene TRBV29-1, with D tentatively TRBD1 (5 bases). The germline CDR1 and CDR2 sequences are SQVTM and ANQGSEA. CDR3 length: 12 residues. V was trimmed by 5 bases and J by 0 bases, leaving 7 bases between them. This CDR3 reads CSVSRDQETQYF. The CDR3 coding sequence is TGCAGCGTTAGCAGGGACCAAGAGACCCAGTACTTC.

The table lists this clonotype with a few counts. V is TRBV7-8 and J is TRBJ2-5; 7 bases fit TRBD1. The V gene end was trimmed by 6 bases and the J gene end by 2 bases; junction bases not matched to a gene: 12. The CDR3 length is 16 residues. The germline V gene has CDR1 SGHVS and CDR2 FQNEAQ. CDR3 in DNA: TGTGCCAGCAGTTTCCACCTCCCGGACAGGCAAGAGACCCAGTACTTC. It is translated as CASSFHLPDRQETQYF.

The V and J genes are TRBV6-6 and TRBJ1-4; D not certain. Trimming cost V 7 bases and J 5 bases, with 17 bases left between them. This CDR3 is built from 15 residues. The germline gives CDR1 MNHNY, CDR2 SVGAGI (reference sequence). The CDR3 DNA reads as TGTGCCAGCAATAATAGGCGCACAGCAAATGAAAAACTGTTTTTT. Amino acids: CASNNRRTANEKLFF.

This clonotype was seen a handful of times. This chain joins TRBV23-1 and TRBJ2-7; the D gene is possibly TRBD2 (5 bases). Being an ORF, TRBV23-1 has a function that is uncertain. V lost 8 bases and J 4 bases, leaving 15 bases between the germline ends. This CDR3 comprises 13 residues. This CDR3 reads CASGWETDYEQYF. In nucleotides, the CDR3 is TGCGCCAGCGGGTGGGAGACGGATTACGAGCAGTACTTC.

This clonotype was counted only a few times. The rearrangement uses TRBV20-1 and TRBJ1-6, with D unclear. Between the trimmed V and J ends, which lost 3 bases and 10 bases, there was a span of 16 bases. This CDR3 contains 14 residues. Germline-derived CDR1 and CDR2 are DFQATT and SNEGSKA (reference sequence). CDR3 in amino acids: CSASSDLLGSPLHF. The DNA for the CDR3 is TGCAGTGCTAGCTCGGACCTCCTGGGGTCACCCCTCCACTTT.

With respect to this clonotype: Possible read error: a much larger clone is one base away. The genes are TRBV28 and TRBJ2-4; D is uncertain. Germline V lookup: CDR1 MDHEN, CDR2 SYDVKM. The CDR3 has 14 residues. The germline V and J ends were trimmed by 9 bases and 9 bases, with 21 bases remaining between them. The CDR3 region is CASQTNSGSLIQYF. As DNA, the CDR3 is TGTGCCAGTCAGACGAACTCCGGGTCGCTCATTCAGTACTTC.

This clonotype has a handful of counts. The V gene is TRBV28, the J gene TRBJ1-2; 7 bases are shared with TRBD1. The V gene's germline CDR1 is MDHEN and CDR2 SYDVKM. The trim removed 8 bases at V and 2 bases at J, leaving 8 bases unmatched. CDR3 length equals 14 residues. Written as DNA, the CDR3 is TGTGCCAGCCAAGAAGGGGGCGCAAACTATGGCTACACCTTC. It translates to CASQEGGANYGYTF.

This clonotype was detected only a few times. The rearrangement joins TRBV24-1 to TRBJ1-2; weak D call: TRBD1 (5 bases). The germline V and J ends were trimmed by 2 bases and 1 base, with 13 bases remaining between them. Per germline, CDR1 KGHDR and CDR2 SFDVKD. This CDR3 region has 16 residues. CDR3 nucleotide sequence: TGTGCCACCAGTGATTCAGGGACGCTGTTTAACTATGGCTACACCTTC. It specifies CATSDSGTLFNYGYTF.

This chain uses TRBV24-1 with TRBJ2-7; no reliable D call. Germline lookup yields CDR1 KGHDR and CDR2 SFDVKD. The CDR3 covers 13 residues. Trimming took 6 bases from V and 4 from J, leaving 12 bases between them. The CDR3 loop reads CATSSSSGYEQYF. In DNA, the CDR3 is TGTGCCACCAGTAGCAGTTCAGGTTACGAGCAGTACTTC.

The rearrangement links TRBV4-1 to TRBJ1-6; D is unresolved. The germline gives CDR1 MGHRA, CDR2 YSYEKL. The V and J ends lost 1 base and 9 bases respectively, with 7 bases between them. The CDR3 loop spans 13 amino acids. CDR3 loop: CASSQVRLSPLHF. As DNA, the CDR3 is TGCGCCAGCAGCCAAGTCAGGCTTTCACCCCTCCACTTT.

In its sample, this clonotype was seen a few times. The V gene is TRBV5-1, the J gene TRBJ2-6; D unclear. The ends were cut back, 5 bases at V and 1 base at J, with 19 bases in the middle. Germline CDR1 SGHRS, CDR2 YFSETQ. This CDR3 is built from 18 residues. The CDR3 is CASREPRSALSGANVLTF. CDR3 coding DNA: TGCGCCAGCAGGGAGCCAAGGTCAGCTTTATCTGGGGCCAACGTCCTGACTTTC. The full variable domain, with the rest looked up from reference TRBV5-1 and TRBJ2-6, is KAGVTQTPRYLIKTRGQQVTLSCSPISGHRSVSWYQQTPGQGLQFLFEYFSETQRNKGNFPGRFSGRQFSNSRSEMNVSTLELGDSALYLCASREPRSALSGANVLTFGAGSRLTVL.

This clonotype was detected a few times. This chain links TRBV7-2 with TRBJ1-4; D uncertain. Per the germline V gene, CDR1 is SGHTA and CDR2 is FQGNSA. The CDR3 sequence is 14 residues long. Trimming removed 1 base at V and 8 bases at J, with 11 bases between. Here the CDR3 DNA reads TGTGCCAGCAGCTTAGGAGATGGTTGGGAAAAACTGTTTTTT. This translates into CASSLGDGWEKLFF.

The rearrangement joins TRBV7-3 to TRBJ2-1, with D unresolved. Germline CDR1 and CDR2: SGHTA and FQGTGA. V gave up 5 bases and J gave up 5 bases, with 19 bases separating them. The CDR3 runs to 16 residues. Here the CDR3 reads CASSRESLQQNNEQFF. The CDR3 bases are TGTGCCAGCAGCCGCGAATCTTTGCAACAGAACAATGAGCAGTTCTTC.

V usage is TRBV15 and J usage is TRBJ2-3, with D possibly being TRBD2 (6 bases). The CDR3 has 15 residues. Germline assignment: CDR1 LNHNV and CDR2 YYDKDF (reference sequence). V was trimmed by 1 base and J by 2 bases, leaving 10 bases between them. The CDR3 region is CATSRGGGITDTQYF. Here the CDR3 DNA reads TGTGCCACCAGCAGAGGTGGCGGGATCACAGATACGCAGTATTTT.

The gene calls are TRBV15 and TRBJ2-7; no definite D call. Germline V gene lookup returns CDR1 LNHNV and CDR2 YYDKDF (reference sequence). Trimming cost V 0 bases and J 0 bases, with 6 bases left between them. This CDR3 is built from 14 residues. CDR3 nucleotide sequence: TGTGCCACCAGCAGAGAAGGTAGCTCCTACGAGCAGTACTTC. Translating gives CATSREGSSYEQYF.

The V call is TRBV5-1, the J call TRBJ1-6, with unresolved D. V was shortened by 5 bases and J by 7 bases, with 13 bases between the two germline ends. CDR1 SGHRS and CDR2 YFSETQ come from the germline V gene. This CDR3 has 14 residues. The CDR3 region is CASRLETENSPLHF. The CDR3, as DNA: TGCGCCAGCAGGCTAGAGACGGAGAATTCACCCCTCCACTTT.

This clonotype was found a few times. The chain has TRBV29-1 and TRBJ1-2; D might be TRBD1 (5 bases). The V gene lost 1 base and the J gene lost 4 bases, with 7 bases spanning the gap. The germline V gene encodes CDR1 SQVTM and CDR2 ANQGSEA. This CDR3 is 12 amino acids long. Here the CDR3 reads CSVEGGSYGYTF. CDR3 nucleotide sequence: TGCAGCGTTGAAGGGGGCTCCTATGGCTACACCTTC.

There are a few counts of this clonotype. The chain recombines TRBV29-1 with TRBJ1-6; possible D gene TRBD1, 5 bases. From germline, CDR1 is SQVTM and CDR2 ANQGSEA. The CDR3 consists of 13 residues. V shed 4 bases and J shed 7 bases, with 11 bases lying between them. CDR3 protein: CSVGRDANSPLHF. DNA of the CDR3: TGCAGCGTTGGCCGGGACGCCAATTCACCCCTCCACTTT.

There are many counts of this clonotype. The chain links TRBV6-5 to TRBJ2-5, with 11 bases aligning to TRBD2. The CDR3 runs to 14 residues. J was trimmed by 2 bases and V by 9 bases; bases with no gene match: 5. Germline V lookup: CDR1 MNHEY, CDR2 SVGAGI. The CDR3 bases are TGTGCCAGTTCTCCTAGCGGGGGGCAAGAGACCCAGTACTTC. Its protein product is CASSPSGGQETQYF.

The chain carries TRBV20-1 and TRBJ1-2, with TRBD1 matching over 7 bases. V dropped 2 bases and J dropped 4; count of bases not matched to a gene: 7. Per germline, CDR1 DFQATT and CDR2 SNEGSKA (reference sequence). The CDR3 extends over 14 amino acids. In nucleotides, the CDR3 is TGCAGTGCTAGACTCGACAGGGTAACCTATGGCTACACCTTC. Amino acids: CSARLDRVTYGYTF.

In regard to this clonotype: A much larger clone differs by one base, so this may be a read error. The V and J genes are TRBV29-1 and TRBJ2-3; no firm D call. The CDR3 has 13 residues. CDR1 is SQVTM and CDR2 is ANQGSEA in the germline V gene. CDR3 coding DNA: TGCAACGTTGAAGATTCGCCTGCAGATACGCAGTATTTT. Its protein is CNVEDSPADTQYF.

The chain employs TRBV4-1 and TRBJ1-5; D is ambiguous. Trimming took off 0 bases at V and 4 bases at J, with 13 bases between the two ends. The V gene's germline CDR1 is MGHRA and CDR2 YSYEKL. The length of the CDR3 is 16 residues. Here the CDR3 reads CASSQDATALNQPQHF. The DNA of the CDR3 is TGCGCCAGCAGCCAAGATGCGACGGCACTGAATCAGCCCCAGCATTTT.